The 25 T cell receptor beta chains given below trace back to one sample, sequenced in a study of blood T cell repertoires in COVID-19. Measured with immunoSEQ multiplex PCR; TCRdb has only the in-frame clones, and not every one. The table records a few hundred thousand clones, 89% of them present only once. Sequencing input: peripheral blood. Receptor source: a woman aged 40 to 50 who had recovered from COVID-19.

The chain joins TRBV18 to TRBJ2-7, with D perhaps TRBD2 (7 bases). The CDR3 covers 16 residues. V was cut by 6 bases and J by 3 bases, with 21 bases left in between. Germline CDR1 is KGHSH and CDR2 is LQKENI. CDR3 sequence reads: CASSRLGASGDYEQYF. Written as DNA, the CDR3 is TGTGCCAGCTCGCGACTGGGGGCTAGCGGTGACTACGAGCAGTACTTC.

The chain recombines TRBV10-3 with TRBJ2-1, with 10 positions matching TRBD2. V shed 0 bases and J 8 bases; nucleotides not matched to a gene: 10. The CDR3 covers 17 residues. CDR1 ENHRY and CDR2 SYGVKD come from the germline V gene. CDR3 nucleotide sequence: TGTGCCATCAGTGAGTCGAAGCGGGAGGGTTCCAGCGATGAGCAGTTCTTC. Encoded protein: CAISESKREGSSDEQFF.

CDR3 sequence: CASSSGTGITDTQYF. The CDR3 DNA reads as TGTGCCAGCAGTTCCGGGACAGGGATCACAGATACGCAGTATTTT. The genes are TRBV27 and TRBJ2-3, with 9 bases aligning to TRBD1. Germline V gives CDR1 MNHEY, CDR2 SMNVEV (reference sequence). J was trimmed by 2 bases and V by 4 bases; bases with no gene match: 4. The length of the CDR3 is 15 residues.

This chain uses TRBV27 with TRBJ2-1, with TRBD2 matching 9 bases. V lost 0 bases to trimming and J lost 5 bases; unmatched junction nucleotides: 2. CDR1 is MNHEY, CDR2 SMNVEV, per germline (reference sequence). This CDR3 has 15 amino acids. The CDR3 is CASSLSVAGDNEQFF. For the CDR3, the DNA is TGTGCCAGCAGTTTATCGGTAGCGGGGGACAATGAGCAGTTCTTC.

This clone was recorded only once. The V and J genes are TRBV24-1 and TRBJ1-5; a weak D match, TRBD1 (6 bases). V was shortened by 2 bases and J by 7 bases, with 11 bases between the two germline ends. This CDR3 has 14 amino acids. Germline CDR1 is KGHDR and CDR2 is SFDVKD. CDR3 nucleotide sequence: TGTGCCACCAGTGATTCGGACAGCTGGCAGCCCCAGCATTTT. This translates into CATSDSDSWQPQHF.

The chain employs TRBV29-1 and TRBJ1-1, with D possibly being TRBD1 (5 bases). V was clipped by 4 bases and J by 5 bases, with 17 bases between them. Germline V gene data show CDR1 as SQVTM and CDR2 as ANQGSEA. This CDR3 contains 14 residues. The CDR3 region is CSVGDMPGGTEAFF. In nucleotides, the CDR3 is TGCAGCGTTGGTGACATGCCGGGGGGGACTGAAGCTTTCTTT.

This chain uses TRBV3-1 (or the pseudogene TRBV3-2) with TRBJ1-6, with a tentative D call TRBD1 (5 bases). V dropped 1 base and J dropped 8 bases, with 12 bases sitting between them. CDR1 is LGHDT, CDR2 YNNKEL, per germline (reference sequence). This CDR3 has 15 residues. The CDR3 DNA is TGTGCCAGCAGCCAAGGTACAGGTCTGGATTCACCCCTCCACTTT. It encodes CASSQGTGLDSPLHF.

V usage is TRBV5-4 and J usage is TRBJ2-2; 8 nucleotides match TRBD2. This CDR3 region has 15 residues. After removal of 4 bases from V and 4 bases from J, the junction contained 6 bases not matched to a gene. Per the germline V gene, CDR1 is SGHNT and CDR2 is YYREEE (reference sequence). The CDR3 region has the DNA TGTGCCAGCAGCCCCCGGGGGGGAGGCACCGGGGAGCTGTTTTTT. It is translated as CASSPRGGGTGELFF.

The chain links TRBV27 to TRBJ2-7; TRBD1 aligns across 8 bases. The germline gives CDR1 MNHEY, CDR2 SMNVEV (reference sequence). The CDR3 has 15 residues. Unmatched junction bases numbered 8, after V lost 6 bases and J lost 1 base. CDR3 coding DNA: TGTGCCAGCAGCCAAGACAGGGGTGCGTCCTACGAGCAGTACTTC. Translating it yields CASSQDRGASYEQYF.

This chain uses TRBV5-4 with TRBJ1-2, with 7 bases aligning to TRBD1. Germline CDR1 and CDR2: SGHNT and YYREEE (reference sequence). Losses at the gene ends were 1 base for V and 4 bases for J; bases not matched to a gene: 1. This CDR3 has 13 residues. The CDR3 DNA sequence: TGTGCCAGCAGCTTGCCAGGGGGCTATGGCTACACCTTC. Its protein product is CASSLPGGYGYTF.

CDR3 coding DNA: TGTGCCAGCAGCTTATCACCGGACACTGAAGCTTTCTTT. This gives the protein CASSLSPDTEAFF. The genes are TRBV7-3 and TRBJ1-1; D remains ambiguous. Germline lookup yields CDR1 SGHTA and CDR2 FQGTGA. CDR3 size: 13 residues. V gave up 2 bases and J gave up 3 bases, with 7 bases separating them.

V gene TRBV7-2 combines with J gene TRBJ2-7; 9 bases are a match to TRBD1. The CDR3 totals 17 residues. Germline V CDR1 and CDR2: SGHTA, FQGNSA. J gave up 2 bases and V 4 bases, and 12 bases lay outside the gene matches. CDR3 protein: CASSYIRTGEKTYEQYF. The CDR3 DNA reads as TGTGCCAGCAGCTATATCCGGACAGGGGAGAAAACCTACGAGCAGTACTTC.

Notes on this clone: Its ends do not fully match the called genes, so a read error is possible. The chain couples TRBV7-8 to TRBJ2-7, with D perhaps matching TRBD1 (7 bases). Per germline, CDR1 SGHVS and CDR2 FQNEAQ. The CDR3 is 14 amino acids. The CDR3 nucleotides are TGTGCCAGCAGCTTAGTCGCGTCAGGGGGATGGGGGGACTTC. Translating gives CASSLVASGGWGDF.

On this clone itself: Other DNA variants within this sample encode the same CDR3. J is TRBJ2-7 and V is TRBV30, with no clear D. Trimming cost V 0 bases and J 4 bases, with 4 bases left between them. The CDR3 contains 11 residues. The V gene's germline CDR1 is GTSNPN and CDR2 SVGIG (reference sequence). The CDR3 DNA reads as TGTGCCTGGAGTGTACTTTACGAGCAGTACTTC. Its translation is CAWSVLYEQYF.

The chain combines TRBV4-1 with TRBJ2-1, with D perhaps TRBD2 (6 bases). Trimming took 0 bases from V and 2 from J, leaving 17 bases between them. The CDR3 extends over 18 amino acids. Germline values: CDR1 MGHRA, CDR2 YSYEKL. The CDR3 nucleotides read TGCGCCAGCAGCCAAGACTCCCGAACTAGCAGGACCTACAATGAGCAGTTCTTC. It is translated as CASSQDSRTSRTYNEQFF.

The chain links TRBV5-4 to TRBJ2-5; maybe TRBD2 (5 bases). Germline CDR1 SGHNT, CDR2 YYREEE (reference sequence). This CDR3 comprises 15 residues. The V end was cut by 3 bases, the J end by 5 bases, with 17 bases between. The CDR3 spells CASSSMDRTGETQYF. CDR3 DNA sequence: TGTGCCAGCAGCTCGATGGACCGGACGGGGGAGACCCAGTACTTC.

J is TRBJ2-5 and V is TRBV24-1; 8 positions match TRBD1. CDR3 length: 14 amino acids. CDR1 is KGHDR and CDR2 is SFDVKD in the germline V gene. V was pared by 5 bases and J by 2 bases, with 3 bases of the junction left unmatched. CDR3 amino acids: CATSAWTGQETQYF. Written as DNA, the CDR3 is TGTGCCACCAGTGCCTGGACAGGGCAAGAGACCCAGTACTTC.

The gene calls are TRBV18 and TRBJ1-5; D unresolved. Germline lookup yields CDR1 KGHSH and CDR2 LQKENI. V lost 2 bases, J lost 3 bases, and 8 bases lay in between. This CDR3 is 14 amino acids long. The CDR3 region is CASSPSEDNQPQHF. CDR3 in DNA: TGTGCCAGCTCACCATCGGAGGACAATCAGCCCCAGCATTTT.

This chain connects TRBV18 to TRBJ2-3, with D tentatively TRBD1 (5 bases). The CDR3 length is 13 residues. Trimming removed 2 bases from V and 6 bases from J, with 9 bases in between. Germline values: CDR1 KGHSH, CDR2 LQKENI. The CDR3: CASSPDSGDTQYF. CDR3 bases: TGTGCCAGCTCACCAGACTCAGGGGATACGCAGTATTTT. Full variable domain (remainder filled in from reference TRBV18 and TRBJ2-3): NAGVMQNPRHLVRRRGQEARLRCSPMKGHSHVYWYRQLPEEGLKFMVYLQKENIIDESGMPKERFSAEFPKEGPSILRIQQVVRGDSAAYFCASSPDSGDTQYFGPGTRLTVL.

The CDR3 DNA sequence: TGTGCCAGCAGTTTTTCTTCCAGGGGGCGAAGGATTTCACCCCTCCACTTT. It specifies CASSFSSRGRRISPLHF. This chain links TRBV27 with TRBJ1-6; 8 nucleotides align to TRBD1. The ends lost 3 bases at V and 9 bases at J; junction bases unmatched: 13. Germline lookup yields CDR1 MNHEY and CDR2 SMNVEV (reference sequence). The CDR3 totals 17 residues.

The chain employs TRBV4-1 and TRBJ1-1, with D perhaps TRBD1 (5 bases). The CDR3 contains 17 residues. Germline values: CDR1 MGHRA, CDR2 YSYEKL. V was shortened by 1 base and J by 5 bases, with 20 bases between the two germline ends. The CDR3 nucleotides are TGCGCCAGCAGCCAAGTCCCCTCTCCAGGGTTAAAGACTGAAGCTTTCTTT. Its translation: CASSQVPSPGLKTEAFF.

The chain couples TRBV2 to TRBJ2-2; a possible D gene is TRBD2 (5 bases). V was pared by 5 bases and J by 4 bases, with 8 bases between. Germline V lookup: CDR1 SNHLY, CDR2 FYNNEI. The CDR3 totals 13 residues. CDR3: CASSLDFTGELFF. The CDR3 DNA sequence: TGTGCCAGCAGTCTGGACTTCACCGGGGAGCTGTTTTTT.

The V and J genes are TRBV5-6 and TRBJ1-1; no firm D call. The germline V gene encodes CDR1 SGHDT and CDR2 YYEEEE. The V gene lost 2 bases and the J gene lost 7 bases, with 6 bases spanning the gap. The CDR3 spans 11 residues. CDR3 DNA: TGTGCCAGCAGCTTTCAGCGTGAAGCTTTCTTT. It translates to CASSFQREAFF. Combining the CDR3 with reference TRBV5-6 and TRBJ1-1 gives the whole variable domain DAGVTQSPTHLIKTRGQQVTLRCSPKSGHDTVSWYQQALGQGPQFIFQYYEEEERQRGNFPDRFSGHQFPNYSSELNVNALLLGDSALYLCASSFQREAFFGQGTRLTVV.

CDR3 residues: CASSYGLAGTEAFF. The CDR3 nucleotides read TGTGCCAGCAGTTACGGGCTGGCTGGGACTGAAGCTTTCTTT. The V call is TRBV6-5, the J call TRBJ1-1; no firm D call. The V gene's germline CDR1 is MNHEY and CDR2 SVGAGI. Trimming took off 2 bases at V and 5 bases at J, with 12 bases between the two ends. This CDR3 has 14 residues.

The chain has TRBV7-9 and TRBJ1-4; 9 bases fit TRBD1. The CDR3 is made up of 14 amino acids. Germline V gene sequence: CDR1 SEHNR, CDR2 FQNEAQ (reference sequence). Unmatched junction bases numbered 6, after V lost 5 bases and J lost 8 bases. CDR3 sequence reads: CASSEQGAGEKLFF. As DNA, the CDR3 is TGTGCCAGCAGCGAACAGGGGGCCGGGGAAAAACTGTTTTTT.